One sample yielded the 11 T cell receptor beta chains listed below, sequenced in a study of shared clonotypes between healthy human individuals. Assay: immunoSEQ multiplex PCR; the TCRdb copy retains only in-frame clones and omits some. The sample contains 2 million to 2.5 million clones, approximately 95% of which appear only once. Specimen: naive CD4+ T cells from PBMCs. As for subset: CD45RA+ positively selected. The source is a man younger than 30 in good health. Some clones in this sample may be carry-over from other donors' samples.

CDR3 in DNA: TGTGCCAGCAGCCCCGGGGGGTGGGGGAGGCAAAACTATGGCTACACCTTC. It yields the protein CASSPGGWGRQNYGYTF. The V and J genes are TRBV28 and TRBJ1-2, with D maybe TRBD1 (5 bases). Looked up from germline, CDR1 is MDHEN and CDR2 is SYDVKM. The CDR3 length is 17 residues. V was trimmed by 6 bases and J by 2 bases, leaving 22 bases between them.

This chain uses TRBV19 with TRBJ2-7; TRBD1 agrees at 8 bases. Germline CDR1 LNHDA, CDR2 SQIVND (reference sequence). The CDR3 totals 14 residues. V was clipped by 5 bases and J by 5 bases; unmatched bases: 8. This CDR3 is CASSLRTGPHEQYF. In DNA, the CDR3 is TGTGCCAGTAGTTTAAGGACAGGGCCCCACGAGCAGTACTTC.

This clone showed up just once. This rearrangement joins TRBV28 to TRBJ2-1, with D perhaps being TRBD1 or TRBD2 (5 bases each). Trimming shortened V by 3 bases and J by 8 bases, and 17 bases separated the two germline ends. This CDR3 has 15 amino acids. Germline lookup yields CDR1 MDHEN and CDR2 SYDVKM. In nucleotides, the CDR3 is TGTGCCAGCAGTTTCCGGACAAAGCGGACACATGAGCAGTTCTTC. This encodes CASSFRTKRTHEQFF.

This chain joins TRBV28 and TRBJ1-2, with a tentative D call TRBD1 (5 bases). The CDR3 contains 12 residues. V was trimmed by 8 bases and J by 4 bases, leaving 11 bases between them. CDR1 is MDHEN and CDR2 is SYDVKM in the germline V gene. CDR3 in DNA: TGTGCCAGCGGGACTCTCCCCTATGGCTACACCTTC. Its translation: CASGTLPYGYTF.

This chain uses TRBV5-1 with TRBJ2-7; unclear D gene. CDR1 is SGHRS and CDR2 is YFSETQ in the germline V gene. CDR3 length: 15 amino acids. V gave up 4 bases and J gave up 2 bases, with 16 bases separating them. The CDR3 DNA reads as TGCGCCAGCAGCCCCAGCCCGGGTATTACCTACGAGCAGTACTTC. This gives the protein CASSPSPGITYEQYF.

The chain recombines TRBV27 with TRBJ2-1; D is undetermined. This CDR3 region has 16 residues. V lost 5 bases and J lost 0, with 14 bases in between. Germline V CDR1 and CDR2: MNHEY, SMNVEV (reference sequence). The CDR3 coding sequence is TGTGCCAGCAGTATCCTTCCGGTGAGCTCCTACAATGAGCAGTTCTTC. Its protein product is CASSILPVSSYNEQFF.

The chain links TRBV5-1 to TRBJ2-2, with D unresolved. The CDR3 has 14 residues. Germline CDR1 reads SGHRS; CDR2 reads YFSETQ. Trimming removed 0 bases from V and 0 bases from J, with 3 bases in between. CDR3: CASSLESNTGELFF. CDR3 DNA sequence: TGCGCCAGCAGCTTGGAATCGAACACCGGGGAGCTGTTTTTT.

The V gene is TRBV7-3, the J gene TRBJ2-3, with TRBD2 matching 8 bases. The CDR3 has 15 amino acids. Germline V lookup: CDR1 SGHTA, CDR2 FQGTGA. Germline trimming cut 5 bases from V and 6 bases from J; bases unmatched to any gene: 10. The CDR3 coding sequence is TGTGCCAGCAGCCGTAGCGGGACCCCTTCCGATACGCAGTATTTT. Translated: CASSRSGTPSDTQYF.

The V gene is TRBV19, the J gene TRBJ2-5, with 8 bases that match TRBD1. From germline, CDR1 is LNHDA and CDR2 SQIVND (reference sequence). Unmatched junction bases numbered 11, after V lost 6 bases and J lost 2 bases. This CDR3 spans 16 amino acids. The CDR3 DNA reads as TGTGCCAGTAGCATCGGGACAGGCCACGGTCAAGAGACCCAGTACTTC. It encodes CASSIGTGHGQETQYF.

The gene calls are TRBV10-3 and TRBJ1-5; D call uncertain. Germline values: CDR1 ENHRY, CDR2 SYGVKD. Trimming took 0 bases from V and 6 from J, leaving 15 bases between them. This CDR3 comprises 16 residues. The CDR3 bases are TGTGCCATCAGTGAGTCACGTGGGAAGGGCGGTCAGCCCCAGCATTTT. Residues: CAISESRGKGGQPQHF.

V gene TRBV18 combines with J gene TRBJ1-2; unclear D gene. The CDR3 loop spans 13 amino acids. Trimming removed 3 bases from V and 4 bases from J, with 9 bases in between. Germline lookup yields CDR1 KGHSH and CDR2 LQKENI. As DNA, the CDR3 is TGTGCCAGCTCACCCCTTTACAGCTATGGCTACACCTTC. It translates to CASSPLYSYGYTF.